The clone carrying this TCR beta chain turned up a few times. What it recognizes is unknown. Cultured CD4+ T cells had their DNA profiled by the Oncomine TCR Beta short-read assay. TCRdb itself ran the PCR reads through MiXCR, one entry per CDR3 protein. The sample holds more than 20,000 distinct CDR3 sequences; roughly 43% are singletons and the top ten take approximately 5.4%. Germline lookup yields CDR1 SGHVS and CDR2 FQNEAQ. V gave up 3 bases and J gave up 4 bases, with 12 bases separating them. CDR3 length: 14 residues. Time point specified: late sampling 161 to 241 days after vaccination in a few convalescent patients. Treatment noted: approximately 11-day PBMC culture with coronavirus spike peptide pools or control peptides (ViraFEST assay). The sample is drawn from a study of vaccination and CD4 T cells after COVID-19.

The specimen was CD4+ T cells from blood, cultured in vitro, collected about 7 months after SARS-CoV-2 vaccination. The genes are TRBV7-8 and TRBJ2-5; a possible D gene is TRBD1 (6 bases). This receptor was obtained from a human donor who had recovered from COVID-19. The CDR3 coding sequence is TGTGCCAGCAGCTTCAACAGGGTCTCAGAGACCCAGTACTTC. Protein sequence: CASSFNRVSETQYF. Together with reference TRBV7-8 and TRBJ2-5, the CDR3 gives the full variable domain: GAGVSQSPRYKVAKRGQDVALRCDPISGHVSLFWYQQALGQGPEFLTYFQNEAQLDKSGLPSDRFFAERPEGSVSTLKIQRTQQEDSAVYLCASSFNRVSETQYFGPGTRLLVL.